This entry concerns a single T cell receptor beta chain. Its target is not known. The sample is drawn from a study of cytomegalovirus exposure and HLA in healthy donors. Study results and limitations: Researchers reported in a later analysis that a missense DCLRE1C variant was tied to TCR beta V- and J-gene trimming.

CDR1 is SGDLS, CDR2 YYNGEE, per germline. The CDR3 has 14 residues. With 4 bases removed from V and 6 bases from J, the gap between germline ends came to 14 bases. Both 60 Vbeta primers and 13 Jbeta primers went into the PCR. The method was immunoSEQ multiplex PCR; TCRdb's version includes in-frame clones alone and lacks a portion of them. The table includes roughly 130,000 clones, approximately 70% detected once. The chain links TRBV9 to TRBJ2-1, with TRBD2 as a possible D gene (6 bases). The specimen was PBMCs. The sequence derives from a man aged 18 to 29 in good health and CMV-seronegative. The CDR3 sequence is CASSPGTPGNEQFF. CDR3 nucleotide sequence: TGTGCCAGCAGCCCAGGGACTCCCGGCAATGAGCAGTTCTTC.